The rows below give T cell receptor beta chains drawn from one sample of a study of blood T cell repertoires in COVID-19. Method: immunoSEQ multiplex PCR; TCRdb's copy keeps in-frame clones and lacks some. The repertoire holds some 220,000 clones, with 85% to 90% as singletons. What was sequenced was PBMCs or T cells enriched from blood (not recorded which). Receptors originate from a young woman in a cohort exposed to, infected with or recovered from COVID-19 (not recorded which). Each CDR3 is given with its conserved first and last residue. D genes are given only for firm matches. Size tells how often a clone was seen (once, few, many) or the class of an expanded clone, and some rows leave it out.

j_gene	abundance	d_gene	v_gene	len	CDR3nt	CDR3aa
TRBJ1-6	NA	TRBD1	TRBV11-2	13	TGTGCCAGCAGCCTACAGGGGAATTCACCCCTCCACTTT	CASSLQGNSPLHF
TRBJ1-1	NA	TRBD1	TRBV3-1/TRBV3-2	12	TGTGCCAGCAGCCAGGGACAGGCGGCAGCTTTCTTT	CASSQGQAAAFF
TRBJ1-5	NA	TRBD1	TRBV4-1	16	TGCGCCAGCAGCCAAGCAGAGGGACAGGGGACTGAGCCCCAGCATTTT	CASSQAEGQGTEPQHF
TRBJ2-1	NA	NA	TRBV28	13	TGTGCCAGCAATTCCGACAGATACAATGAGCAGTTCTTC	CASNSDRYNEQFF
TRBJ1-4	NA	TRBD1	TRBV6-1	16	TGTGCCAGCAGTGAACTTCCGGGACAGGGTAATGAAAAACTGTTTTTT	CASSELPGQGNEKLFF
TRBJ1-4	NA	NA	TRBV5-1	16	TGCGCCAGCAGCTGGGGCCTCGGGGGAACTAATGAAAAACTGTTTTTT	CASSWGLGGTNEKLFF
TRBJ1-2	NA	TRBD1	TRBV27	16	TGTGCCAGCAGTTTATCCAGGGGGCGAGCTAACTATGGCTACACCTTC	CASSLSRGRANYGYTF
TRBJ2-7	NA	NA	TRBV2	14	TGTGCCAGCACCCCTCCCCGGGGCTCCTACGAGCAGTACTTC	CASTPPRGSYEQYF
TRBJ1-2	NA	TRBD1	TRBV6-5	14	TGTGCCAGCAGCATCCGACAGGGTTACTATGGCTACACCTTC	CASSIRQGYYGYTF
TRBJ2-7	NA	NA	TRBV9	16	TGTGCCAGCAGCGCCGAAGCGCGTTTGGGGGGCTACGAGCAGTACTTC	CASSAEARLGGYEQYF
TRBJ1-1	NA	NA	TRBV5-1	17	TGCGCCAGCAGCTTTCTGACAGGCGCCAACATGAACACTGAAGCTTTCTTT	CASSFLTGANMNTEAFF
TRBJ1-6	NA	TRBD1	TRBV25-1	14	TGTGCCAGCAGCGGGACAGGGGCTAATTCACCCCTCCACTTT	CASSGTGANSPLHF
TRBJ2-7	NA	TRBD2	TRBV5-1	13	TGCGCCAGCAGTGATCAAGCGGGGAACGAGCAGTACTTC	CASSDQAGNEQYF
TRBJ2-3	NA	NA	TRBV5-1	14	TGCGCCAGCAGCTTGGCAGGGGGCACAGATACGCAGTATTTT	CASSLAGGTDTQYF
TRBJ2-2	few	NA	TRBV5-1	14	TGCGCCAGCAGCTTGGTTGGGCCCGCCGGGGAGCTGTTTTTT	CASSLVGPAGELFF
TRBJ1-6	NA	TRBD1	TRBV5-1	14	TGCGCCAGCAGCTTGACAGGGGTCGAGCCACCCCTCCACTTT	CASSLTGVEPPLHF
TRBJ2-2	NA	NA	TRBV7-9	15	TGTGCCAGCAGCTTATTGTCGGGGATGGACGGGGAGCTGTTTTTT	CASSLLSGMDGELFF
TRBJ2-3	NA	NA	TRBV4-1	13	TGCGCCAGCAGCCAAAATCGGGGGGATACGCAGTATTTT	CASSQNRGDTQYF
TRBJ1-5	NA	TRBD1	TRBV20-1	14	TGCAGTGCTAGTGCGACAGGGGGCAATCAGCCCCAGCATTTT	CSASATGGNQPQHF
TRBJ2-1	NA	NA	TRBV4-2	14	TGTGCCAGCAGCCTCCGCGGTATCGACAATGAGCAGTTCTTC	CASSLRGIDNEQFF
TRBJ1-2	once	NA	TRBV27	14	TGTGCCAGCAGACTTCAGGGCTCAAACTATGGCTACACCTTC	CASRLQGSNYGYTF
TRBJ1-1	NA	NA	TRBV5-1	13	TGCGCCAGCAGCAGGGGTGCGAACACTGAAGCTTTCTTT	CASSRGANTEAFF
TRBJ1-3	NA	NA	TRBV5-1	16	TGCGCCAGCAGCTTGGCCCGGGACAACTCTGGAAACACCATATATTTT	CASSLARDNSGNTIYF
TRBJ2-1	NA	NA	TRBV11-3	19	TGTGCCAGCAGCTTAGTAGTGCGGGGACAGCGAAGCTCCTACAATGAGCAGTTCTTC	CASSLVVRGQRSSYNEQFF
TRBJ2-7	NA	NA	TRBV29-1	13	TGCAGCGTTGTGGGAGGAAGCAACTACGAGCAGTACTTC	CSVVGGSNYEQYF
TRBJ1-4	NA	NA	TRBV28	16	TGTGCCAGCAGTTTATTCAGGGAGGGAACTAATGAAAAACTGTTTTTT	CASSLFREGTNEKLFF
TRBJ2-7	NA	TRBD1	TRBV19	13	TGTGCCAGCCAAAGGGGACAGGGTCTCGAGCAGTACTTC	CASQRGQGLEQYF
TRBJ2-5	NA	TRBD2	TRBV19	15	TGTGCCAGTAGTATTTATAGCGGGGCCCAAGAGACCCAGTACTTC	CASSIYSGAQETQYF
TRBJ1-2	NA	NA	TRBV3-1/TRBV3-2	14	TGTGCCAGCAGCCAAGAGGGGGCAAACTATGGCTACACCTTC	CASSQEGANYGYTF
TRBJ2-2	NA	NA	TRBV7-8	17	TGTGCCAGCAGCTCTAGGGTAGAGGACAGGAACACCGGGGAGCTGTTTTTT	CASSSRVEDRNTGELFF
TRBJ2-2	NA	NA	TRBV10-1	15	TGCGCCAGCAGTGCAACAGGTTCGAACACCGGGGAGCTGTTTTTT	CASSATGSNTGELFF
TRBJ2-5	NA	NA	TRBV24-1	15	TGTGCCACCAAGGACGGGGAGATGGCGGGAGAGACCCAGTACTTC	CATKDGEMAGETQYF
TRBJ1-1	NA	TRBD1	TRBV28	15	TGTGCCAGCAGTTTAGCCTGGGACAGGGGGCTTGAAGCTTTCTTT	CASSLAWDRGLEAFF
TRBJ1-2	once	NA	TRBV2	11	TGTGCCAGCAGTGAAGAGGAGGATAGAACCTTC	CASSEEEDRTF
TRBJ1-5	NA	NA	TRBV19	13	TGTGCCAGTCGTGCGGGAGGCAATCAGCCCCAGCATTTT	CASRAGGNQPQHF
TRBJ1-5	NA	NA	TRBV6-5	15	TGTGCCAGCAGTTACTCGTATCAGGGTGGTCAGCCCCAGCATTTT	CASSYSYQGGQPQHF
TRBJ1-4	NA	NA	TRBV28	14	TGTGCCAGCAGATTCACAGACCTCAATGAAAAACTGTTTTTT	CASRFTDLNEKLFF
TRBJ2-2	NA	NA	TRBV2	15	TGTGCCAGCCGAAGACAGTTCGCGAACACCGGGGAGCTGTTTTTT	CASRRQFANTGELFF
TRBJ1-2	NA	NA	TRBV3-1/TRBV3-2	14	TGTGCCAGCAGCCAAGACGAAACAATATATGGCTACACCTTC	CASSQDETIYGYTF
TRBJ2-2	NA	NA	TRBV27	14	TGTGCCAGCAGTTACCAGATGAACACCGGGGAGCTGTTTTTT	CASSYQMNTGELFF
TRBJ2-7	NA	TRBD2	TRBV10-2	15	TGCGCCAGCAGTGACCCCGGGACTAGTTCGCACGAGCAGTACTTC	CASSDPGTSSHEQYF
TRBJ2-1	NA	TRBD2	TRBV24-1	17	TGTGCCACCAGTGATTCTCAACTAGCGGGAGGGCCGGATGAGCAGTTCTTC	CATSDSQLAGGPDEQFF
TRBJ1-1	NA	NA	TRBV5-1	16	TGCGCCAGCAGCTTGTATCCGGACAGATCGAACACTGAAGCTTTCTTT	CASSLYPDRSNTEAFF
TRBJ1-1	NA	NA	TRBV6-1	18	TGTGCCAGCAGTGCAACAGGGATATTGTACCCGACCGAGACTGAAGCTTTCTTT	CASSATGILYPTETEAFF
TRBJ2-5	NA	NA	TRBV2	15	TGTGCCAGCGTCCCCCAACTGACGGGACAAGAGACCCAGTACTTC	CASVPQLTGQETQYF
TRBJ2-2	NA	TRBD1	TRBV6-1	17	TGTGCCAGTAGCGAACAGGGGTGGACAACGAACACCGGGGAGCTGTTTTTT	CASSEQGWTTNTGELFF
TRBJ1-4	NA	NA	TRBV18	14	TGTGCCAGCTCACCAGGCACGCGGGCTGAAAAACTGTTTTTT	CASSPGTRAEKLFF
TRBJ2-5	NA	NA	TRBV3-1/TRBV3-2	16	TGTGCCAGCAGTCCAGGGGCAGGTGGGGGAAGGGAGACCCAGTACTTC	CASSPGAGGGRETQYF
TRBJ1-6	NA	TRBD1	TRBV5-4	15	TGTGCCAGCAGCTTGGCCGGGACAGGGTTATCACCCCTCCACTTT	CASSLAGTGLSPLHF